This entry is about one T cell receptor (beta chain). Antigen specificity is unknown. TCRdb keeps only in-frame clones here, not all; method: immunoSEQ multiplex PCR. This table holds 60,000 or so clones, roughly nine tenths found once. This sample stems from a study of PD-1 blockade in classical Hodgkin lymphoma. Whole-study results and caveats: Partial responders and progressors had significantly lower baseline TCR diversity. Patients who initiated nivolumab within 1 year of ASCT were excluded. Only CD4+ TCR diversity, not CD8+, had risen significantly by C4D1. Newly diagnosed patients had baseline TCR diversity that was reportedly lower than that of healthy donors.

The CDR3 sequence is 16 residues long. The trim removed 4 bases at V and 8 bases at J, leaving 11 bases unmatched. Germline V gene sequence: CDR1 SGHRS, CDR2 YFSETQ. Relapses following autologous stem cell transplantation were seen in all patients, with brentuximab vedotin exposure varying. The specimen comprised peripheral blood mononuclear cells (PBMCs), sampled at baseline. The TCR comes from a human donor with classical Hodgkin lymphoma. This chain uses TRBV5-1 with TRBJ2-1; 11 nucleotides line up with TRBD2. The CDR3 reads CASSQTLAGGLDEQFF. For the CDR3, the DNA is TGCGCCAGCAGCCAAACGCTAGCGGGAGGTCTCGATGAGCAGTTCTTC.